This T cell receptor (beta chain) was profiled in a study of shared clonotypes between healthy human individuals (dated by TCRdb to about 2020). Concerning the study at large: A couple of women and three men aged 18 to 49 years were included in the cohort. For each donor, CD4 naive and CD4 memory were each given three plates, CD8 naive was given two plates, and CD8 memory was given one plate. To estimate repertoire size and how much clonotypes are shared between individuals, the study performed deep sequencing of blood TCR repertoires from five healthy adults. Libraries were prepared and TCR repertoires were sequenced by different laboratories using diverse techniques, in order to increase sequencing depth and limit assay-specific biases. Each donor's leukapheresis produced roughly between roughly 0.85 and 9.5 billion PBMCs.

The paper as a whole reports these results and caveats: Compared with non-shared clonotypes, clonotypes shared by all four sorted-subset donors had higher generation probabilities. Even with the large sequencing depth, rarefaction of the sorted-subset datasets indicated that sequencing was incomplete. Based on pairwise subsampling, the degree of clonotype sharing among donors was expected to be affected by sequencing depth. When several donors were compared, the shared fraction of clonotypes was about 5% for naive CD4, approximately 3.3% for naive CD8, roughly 2.5% for memory CD4, and 0.4% for memory CD8. Sampling was restricted to blood, and TCR repertoires in tissue are likely to differ from TCR repertoires in blood. Naive subsets generally had larger estimated clonotype richness than memory subsets. Because the study included only a small number of donors, the genetic and exposure-history diversity represented was limited.

The donors were healthy, HIV-negative adults who had no recently reported acute infections or vaccinations. Every donor was a Caucasian adult living in Nashville, Tennessee, USA. CD4+ T cells were enriched by magnetic negative selection, after which naive cells were positively selected on CD45RA and the negative fraction was taken as the memory subset. Blood was obtained by leukapheresis, after which PBMCs were separated by Ficoll-Histopaque density gradient centrifugation and cryopreserved in liquid nitrogen vapor phase. Analytical flow cytometry was used to check the purity and quantity of each magnetically sorted T cell population. Genomic DNA was isolated from every sorted fraction and measured by UV absorbance on a Nanodrop 2000c. TCR CDR3 regions were amplified from genomic DNA by multiplex PCR using the deep immunoSEQ assay. Genomic DNA extracted from each cell subset was distributed evenly over all wells of several immunoSEQ 96-well plates, and each plate served as one replicate. For sorted subsets, 200 to 250 ng genomic DNA, equal to 30,000 or so T cell genomes, was loaded into each replicate PCR. Purified libraries were quantified with a Qubit 3.0 fluorometer, sized on a Bioanalyzer 2100, and re-quantified with the KAPA Library Quantification kit. Each immunoSEQ 96-well plate was sequenced on its own single-read 150-cycle Illumina NextSeq 550 flow cell. Turning to the authors' computational methods: Because only junctional sequences without quality scores were contained in the immunoSEQ output, filtering matching that applied to full-length reads could not be performed. To assign V/J genes and CDR3, sequences were annotated using PyIR, a Python wrapper for IgBLAST v1.9, with IMGT germline references. Reads were removed for weak V/J assignments (E-value above 1e-6), missing CDR3, stop codons, out-of-frame junctions, or ambiguous translated residues. V3J clonotypes were defined as sequences sharing the same inferred V gene, J gene, and CDR3 amino acid sequence. To compute the percentage overlap between repertoires, the number of shared unique clonotypes was divided by the size of the smaller repertoire. Repertoire richness was assessed with RTK rarefaction, the Chao1 estimator, and Recon v2.1 estimates of unobserved clonotypes. For all TCRbeta clonotypes obtained by the gDNA method from a few donors, generation probabilities were computed with OLGA. Imported from immuneACCESS, the table was reduced by TCRdb to in-frame sequences with V and J called. These copies leave out some clones; in studies compared against another copy, an unresolved V gene accounts for under half, and the cause of the remainder is not known. For V, J and clone size, that table is used; D and trimming come from the DNA. The sample table contains 2 million to 3 million clones; only one count was recorded for 90% to 95% of them. The top ten hold 0.36% of the sample.

CDR1 SEHNR and CDR2 FQNEAQ were looked up in the germline V gene (reference sequence). V sheds 6 bases and J sheds 3 bases, leaving 18 bases between their ends. The CDR3 runs 16 residues from the cysteine to the phenylalanine. The CDR3 DNA has 48 bases and is translated from base 1. In its sample, this clone was seen once. Its antigen has not been determined. No per-base quality is available; no much larger clone lies one base away. The specimen was naive CD4+ T cells from PBMCs. The sample's cell subset or site label, decoded: CD45RA+ positively selected. This sequence was found in a man aged 18 to 30 in good health. Some clones in this sample may be carry-over from other donors' samples. This sequence uses TRBV7-9 and TRBJ2-1; TRBD1 is a possible D gene, resting on 6 matching bases. The CDR3 amino acid sequence is: CASRSPRDTFYNEQFF. The nucleotide sequence is TGTGCCAGCAGGTCCCCTCGGGACACATTCTACAATGAGCAGTTCTTC.